This TCR beta chain was found in a study of cytomegalovirus exposure and HLA in healthy donors. About the research overall: Earlier results showed 90 million to 120 million unique TCR beta sequences derived from roughly 180 million T cells. Among the 400 or so donors who were genotyped, 70% to 90% fell in the genetic ancestry cluster that is associated with self-reported Caucasian donors.

This clone showed up just once. Its antigen remains unknown. Germline V gene sequence: CDR1 LNHDA, CDR2 SQIVND (reference sequence). The CDR3 is 15 amino acids. With 2 bases removed from V and 0 bases from J, the gap between germline ends came to 11 bases. General study findings and limits: An analysis was carried out at a later point. It showed that HLA-associated TCR beta chains were more clonally expanded than equally common non-associated chains. Certain indistinguishable V segments, among them TRBV6-2 and TRBV6-3, were excluded.

PCR was performed using 60 Vbeta and 13 Jbeta primers. Method: immunoSEQ multiplex PCR; TCRdb's copy keeps in-frame clones and lacks some. The table lists 150,000 to 200,000 clones, 82% of them singletons. Sequencing was carried out using PBMCs. The chain recombines TRBV19 with TRBJ2-7; possibly TRBD2 for D (6 bases). The receptor was isolated from a man aged 45-65 years in good health and CMV-seropositive. CDR3: CASSIRRGHSYEQYF. In DNA, the CDR3 is TGTGCCAGTAGTATAAGGAGGGGCCACTCCTACGAGCAGTACTTC.